This T cell receptor (beta chain) was captured by sequencing in a study of CD8+CD57+ T cells in acquired aplastic anemia. Study information: Sorted CD4+ and CD8+ cells yielded DNA averaging around 3.2 ug. Study-level results: The study identified roughly 31 CD8+ CDR3 sequences shared by patients and controls.

Patients picked for sequencing had shown CD8+CD57+ cell expansion detected by flow cytometry. In all patients, the disease was severe acquired aplastic anemia. Blood samples were obtained from patients who had received no prior therapy. The CDR3 contains 17 residues. Germline loops: CDR1 MNHEY, CDR2 SMNVEV (reference sequence). Researchers used genomic DNA as the template to profile TCR beta VDJ and CDR3. TCRdb passed the reads through MiXCR, listing each CDR3 protein once. The sample consists of over 250,000 distinct CDR3 sequences, 50% to 65% of them appearing once. Concerning this clonotype: The antigen remains undetermined. Sequence at one end of the junction differs from germline and may be a read error.

Sequencing input: sorted CD4+, CD8+, or CD8+CD57+ T cells (not recorded which) from PBMCs. The genes are TRBV27 and TRBJ2-1; tentatively, D is TRBD1 (5 bases). This sequence was found in a human donor with aplastic anemia. The CDR3 reads CAGSLTGQGLASGEQFF. The DNA for the CDR3 is TGTGCCGGCAGTTTAACGGGTCAGGGATTAGCTAGTGGTGAGCAGTTCTTC.